This T cell receptor (beta chain) derives from a study of radiotherapy plus CTLA-4 blockade in lung cancer. Sequencing was performed with immunoSEQ multiplex PCR; in TCRdb, only in-frame clones are kept and a portion is missing. Of approximately 47,000 clones listed, around 63% are singletons. The CDR3 has 15 residues. Germline V CDR1 and CDR2: SGHRS, YFSETQ. V dropped 4 bases and J dropped 4; count of bases not matched to a gene: 8. The clonotype originates from a human donor with non-small cell lung cancer who had a partial response to radiotherapy plus ipilimumab. The rearrangement uses TRBV5-1 and TRBJ1-5; 7 nucleotides align to TRBD1. Sequencing was performed on peripheral blood, taken from a patient treated with radiotherapy plus ipilimumab. CDR3 coding DNA: TGCGCCAGCAGCCTGGAGGGACAGAGAAATCAGCCCCAGCATTTT. It specifies CASSLEGQRNQPQHF.